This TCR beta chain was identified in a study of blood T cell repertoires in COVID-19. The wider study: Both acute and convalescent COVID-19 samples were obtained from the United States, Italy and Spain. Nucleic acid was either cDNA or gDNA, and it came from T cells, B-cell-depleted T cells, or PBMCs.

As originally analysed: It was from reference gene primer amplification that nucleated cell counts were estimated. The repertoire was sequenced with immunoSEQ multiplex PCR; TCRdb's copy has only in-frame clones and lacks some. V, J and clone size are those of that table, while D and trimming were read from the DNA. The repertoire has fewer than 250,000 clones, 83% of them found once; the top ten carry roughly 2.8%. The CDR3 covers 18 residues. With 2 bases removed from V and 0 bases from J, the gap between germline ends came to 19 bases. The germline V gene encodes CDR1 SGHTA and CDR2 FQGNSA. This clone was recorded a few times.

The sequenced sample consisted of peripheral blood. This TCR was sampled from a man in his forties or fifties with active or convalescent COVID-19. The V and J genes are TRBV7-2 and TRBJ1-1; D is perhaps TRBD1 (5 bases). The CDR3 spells CASSLRGQVPPMNTEAFF. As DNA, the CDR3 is TGTGCCAGCAGCTTAAGGGGCCAGGTACCCCCTATGAACACTGAAGCTTTCTTT.